One and the same sample provided the 3 T cell receptor beta chains below, sequenced in a study of cytotoxic CD8 clonotypes in ibrutinib-treated CLL. TCRdb keeps only in-frame clones here, not all; method: immunoSEQ multiplex PCR. The sample has around 130,000 clones, 84% seen once. Source: PBMCs, taken after 24 months of ibrutinib treatment. These receptors were taken from a human donor with chronic lymphocytic leukemia.

The CDR3 coding sequence is TGCGCCAGCAGCTTGGGTCGGACTAGCGGGGGCACAGATACGCAGTATTTT. It specifies CASSLGRTSGGTDTQYF. The chain uses TRBV5-1 and TRBJ2-3, with 12 bases fitting TRBD2. The CDR3 runs to 17 residues. Germline assignment: CDR1 SGHRS and CDR2 YFSETQ. J was trimmed by 1 base and V by 0 bases; bases with no gene match: 3.

The chain has TRBV5-4 and TRBJ2-5; perhaps D is TRBD1 or TRBD2 (6 bases each). The V end was cut by 3 bases, the J end by 5 bases, with 14 bases between. The V gene's germline CDR1 is SGHNT and CDR2 YYREEE (reference sequence). This CDR3 spans 14 amino acids. CDR3 sequence (DNA): TGTGCCAGCAGCTCCAAAGGGGGGCCGGAGACCCAGTACTTC. Protein: CASSSKGGPETQYF.

Here the CDR3 DNA reads TGTGCCAGCAGCGTAGGGACAGGGGGGTTTGAAAAACTGTTTTTT. Residues: CASSVGTGGFEKLFF. V is TRBV9 and J is TRBJ1-4, with 10 nucleotides matching TRBD1. The germline V gene encodes CDR1 SGDLS and CDR2 YYNGEE. V lost 0 bases to trimming and J lost 7 bases; unmatched junction nucleotides: 3. This CDR3 contains 15 residues.